This TCR beta chain stems from a study of Ad26.COV2.S vaccination and SARS-CoV-2 variants. Study-wide context: Intramuscular Ad26.COV2.S at 5x10^10 or 1x10^11 viral particles.

Assay used: immunoSEQ multiplex PCR; TCRdb lists only in-frame clones, some missing. The profile shows 380,000 or so clones, 83% of them singletons. This clone was observed a handful of times. The CDR3 contains 16 residues. V lost 4 bases and J lost 7, with 22 bases in between. The germline V gene has CDR1 SEHNR and CDR2 FQNEAQ (reference sequence). Described treatment: about 20 received Ad26.COV2.S at low or high dose, single or two shots; about 5 received placebo; per-sample allocation not given. Day 63 after the first injection of vaccine or placebo was the sampling time. The TCR originated in a person between 18 and 59 years old who received the Ad26.COV2.S COVID-19 vaccine or a placebo. This sequence joins TRBV7-9 and TRBJ1-2; D gene unclear. The material was peripheral blood, obtained in a trial of Ad26.COV2.S vaccine versus placebo. In DNA, the CDR3 is TGTGCCAGCAGCTCGACCGGCCTTCACCTAACAAGTGGCTACACCTTC. Translation gives CASSSTGLHLTSGYTF.